This entry is about one T cell receptor (beta chain). Its antigen is unknown. An assay was performed, and its level was deep. Assay used: immunoSEQ multiplex PCR; TCRdb lists only in-frame clones, some missing. The sample records over a million clones, about 76% being singletons. These data come from a study of shared clonotypes between healthy human individuals. Study as a whole: Donors had three CD4 naive, three CD4 memory, two CD8 naive and one CD8 memory plate apiece.

All of the donors resided in Nashville, Tennessee, and each was a Caucasian adult. Study-level points and caveats: In general, naive subsets displayed greater estimated richness than memory subsets did.

Trimming cost V 0 bases and J 6 bases, with 20 bases left between them. Germline CDR1 SGDLS, CDR2 YYNGEE. The CDR3 consists of 17 residues. The chain recombines TRBV9 with TRBJ2-3; D possibly corresponds to TRBD2 (6 bases). Sequencing was performed on memory CD4+ T cells sorted from blood. The subset was: CD45RA-negative fraction. This TCR came from a young man in good health. DNA of the CDR3: TGTGCCAGCAGCGTAGTCTTGATGGTGGGGGGTTCCGATACGCAGTATTTT. This codes for CASSVVLMVGGSDTQYF. The complete variable domain, with remaining parts taken from reference TRBV9 and TRBJ2-3, reads DSGVTQTPKHLITATGQRVTLRCSPRSGDLSVYWYQQSLDQGLQFLIQYYNGEERAKGNILERFSAQQFPDLHSELNLSSLELGDSALYFCASSVVLMVGGSDTQYFGPGTRLTVL.